The present T cell receptor (beta chain) was sequenced within a study of identifying expanded T cells in peripheral blood. Findings and limits, study-wide: Across healthy donors, higher total template counts meant significantly greater approximately two-week count variance.

In germline, CDR1 is SGHTA, CDR2 FQGNSA. The V and J ends lost 1 base and 4 bases respectively, with 9 bases between them. The CDR3 runs 14 residues. Regarding this clone: Antigen unknown.

The method was immunoSEQ multiplex PCR; TCRdb's version includes in-frame clones alone and lacks a portion of them. Here the sample spans approximately 100,000 clones, roughly 89% being singletons. This TCR was recovered from a person aged 18 to 75 in good health. The V call is TRBV7-2, the J call TRBJ2-3; no clear D gene. Sequenced material: blood. CDR3: CASSLEFRADTQYF. The CDR3 coding sequence is TGTGCCAGCAGCTTAGAGTTCCGTGCAGATACGCAGTATTTT.